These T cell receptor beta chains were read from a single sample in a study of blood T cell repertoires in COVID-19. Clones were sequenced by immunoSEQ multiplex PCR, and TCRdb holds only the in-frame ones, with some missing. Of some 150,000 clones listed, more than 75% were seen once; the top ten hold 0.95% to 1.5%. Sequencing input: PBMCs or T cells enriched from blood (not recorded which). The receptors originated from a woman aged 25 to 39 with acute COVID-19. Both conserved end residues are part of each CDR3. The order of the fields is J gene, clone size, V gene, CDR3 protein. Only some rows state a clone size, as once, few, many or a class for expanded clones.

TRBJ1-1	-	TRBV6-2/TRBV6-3	CASTPVGVNTEAFF
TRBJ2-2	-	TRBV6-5	CASTVAGGYTGELFF
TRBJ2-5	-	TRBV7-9	CASSPEGTGGETQYF
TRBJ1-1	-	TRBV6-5	CASTETGGNTEAFF
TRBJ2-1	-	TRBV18	CASSPAGVIAGGEQFF
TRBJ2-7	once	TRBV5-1	CASSPGRGRFTYEQYF
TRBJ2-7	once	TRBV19	CASSIAGTGAYEQYF
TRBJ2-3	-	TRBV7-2	CASSLGGPGRGTQYF
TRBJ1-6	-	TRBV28	CASSLEGGDYNSPLHF
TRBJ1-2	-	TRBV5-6	CASSLPTGTYGYTF
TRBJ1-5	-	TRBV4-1	CASSQDGAGHQPQHF
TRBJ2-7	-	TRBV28	CASSSSQSGLAGIQF
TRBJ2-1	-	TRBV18	CASSPPQGAYNEQFF
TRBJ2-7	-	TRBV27	CASSLSGQGRYSSEQYF
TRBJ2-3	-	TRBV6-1	CASSELKREEWSTDTQYF
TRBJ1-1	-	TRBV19	CASRWGATGQGMGTEAFF
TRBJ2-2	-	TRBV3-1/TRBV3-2	CASSLSGSNTGELFF
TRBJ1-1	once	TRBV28	CATRGGVNTEAFF
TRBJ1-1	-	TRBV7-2	CASSLTIQVGRREAFF
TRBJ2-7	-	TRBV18	CASSPTGLAGGTSYEQYF
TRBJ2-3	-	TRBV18	CASSPLGGLRTDTQYF
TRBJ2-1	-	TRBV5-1	CASSRQSVGGVDEQFF
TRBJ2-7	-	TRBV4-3	CASSQDQDPSGTDYEQYF
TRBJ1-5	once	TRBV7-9	CASSLDRQGAPLEQPQHF
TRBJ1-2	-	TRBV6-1	CASSENRVYGYTF
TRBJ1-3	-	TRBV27	CASSLGVPGNTIYF
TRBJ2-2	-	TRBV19	CASRSTGELFF
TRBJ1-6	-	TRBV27	CASSGGFGNSPLHF
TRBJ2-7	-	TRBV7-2	CASSVGLAGEQYF
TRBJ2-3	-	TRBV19	CASTMAGDRDTQYF
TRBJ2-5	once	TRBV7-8	CASSLRGETQYF
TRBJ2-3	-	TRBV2	CARQRRDTDTQYF
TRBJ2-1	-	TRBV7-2	CASSTPGTSEHRTYNEQFF
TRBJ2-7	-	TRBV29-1	CSVVGTGLYEQYF
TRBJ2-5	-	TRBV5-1	CASSPQAAPSGETQYF
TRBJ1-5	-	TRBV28	CASSYPLGQGLSQPQHF
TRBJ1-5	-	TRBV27	CASRLQGSNQPQHF
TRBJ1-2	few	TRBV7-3	CASSPDSSYGYTF
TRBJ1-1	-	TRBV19	CASSATGTGRSEAFF
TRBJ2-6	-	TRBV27	CASSSRSLGANVLTF
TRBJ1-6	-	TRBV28	CASSGQGYSPLHF
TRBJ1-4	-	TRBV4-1	CASSRAGGEKLFF
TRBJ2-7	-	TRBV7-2	CASSLYQSGGLDHEQYF
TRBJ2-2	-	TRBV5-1	CASRVVPLSTGELFF
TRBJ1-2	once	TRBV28	CASSWAAPGGYGYTF
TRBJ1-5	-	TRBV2	CASRRDSRRGGPQHF
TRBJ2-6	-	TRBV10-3	CAFLRSGANVLTF
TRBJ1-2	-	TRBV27	CASSSTGFNYGYTF
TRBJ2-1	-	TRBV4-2	CASSQASDFSYNEQFF
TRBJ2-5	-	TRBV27	CASSLRLAGETQYF
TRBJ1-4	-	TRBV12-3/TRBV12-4	CASSLSGGEKLFF
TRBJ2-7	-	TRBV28	CASSSGLAGFDIYSYEQYF
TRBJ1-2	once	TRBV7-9	CASSLAGDYGYTF
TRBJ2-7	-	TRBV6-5	CASSSPSGSVYF
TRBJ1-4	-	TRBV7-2	CASSFYSSWGEKLFF
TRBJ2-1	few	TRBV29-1	CSAGTSGIFEQFF
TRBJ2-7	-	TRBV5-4	CASSYGTGTYEQYF